This TCR beta chain was sequenced for a study of shared clonotypes between healthy human individuals. The germline gives CDR1 SNHLY, CDR2 FYNNEI. The CDR3 sequence is 14 residues long. V lost 4 bases, J lost 5 bases, and 11 bases lay in between. Once extracted for a subset, genomic DNA was divided evenly among several immunoSEQ plates. Each sorted subset replicate got 200 ng genomic DNA, 25,000 to 30,000 genomes. TCRdb keeps only in-frame clones here, not all; method: immunoSEQ multiplex PCR. The data contain almost 750,000 clones, 72% of them singletons. This receptor was identified in a woman aged 25 to 39 in good health. The genes are TRBV2 and TRBJ2-2; the D gene is possibly TRBD2 (6 bases). The sequenced sample consisted of memory CD4+ T cells sorted from blood. Subset of the sample: CD45RA-negative fraction. In DNA form, the CDR3 reads TGTGCCAGCAGTGGGGTAGCGGCTACCGGGGAGCTGTTTTTT. Translated: CASSGVAATGELFF.